These 27 T cell receptor beta chains originate from one sample sequenced in a study of blood T cells in healthy people across ages. Together with a sample-barcoded 5' primer, a J-beta primer mix was included in a second PCR lasting about 7 to 11 cycles. TCRdb called the 5' RACE reads again in MiXCR, with one record for every CDR3 protein. The data hold 1.4 million or so distinct CDR3 sequences, with approximately 42% observed a single time. Sequencing was done on a sample of blood. These receptor sequences come from a woman under 30 in good health.

This clonotype was counted a few times. This CDR3 is CASSLTRRAYNEQFF. DNA of the CDR3: TGTGCCAGCAGCCTTACTAGAAGGGCTTACAATGAGCAGTTCTTC. This chain links TRBV3-1 with TRBJ2-1; possibly TRBD2 for D (5 bases). The CDR3 extends over 15 amino acids. Per germline, CDR1 LGHDT and CDR2 YNNKEL (reference sequence). Trimming pared 4 bases from V and 4 bases from J, leaving 14 bases between.

The CDR3 region has the DNA TGCAGTGCTGCGGGGGGACGGGGGGACAATGAGCAGTTCTTC. Encoded protein: CSAAGGRGDNEQFF. The chain uses TRBV20-1 and TRBJ2-1; 8 bases line up with TRBD2. Unmatched junction bases numbered 8, after V lost 5 bases and J lost 5 bases. Germline V gene sequence: CDR1 DFQATT, CDR2 SNEGSKA (reference sequence). The CDR3 has 14 residues.

This clonotype appeared a few times. The chain combines TRBV12-3 or TRBV12-4 with TRBJ2-3; weak D call: TRBD2 (6 bases). There are 16 residues in the CDR3. Trimming took 8 bases from V and 0 from J, leaving 18 bases between them. The CDR3 DNA reads TGTGCCAGCTGCCCTGGGGGTGGGACTAGCACAGATACGCAGTATTTT. Protein product: CASCPGGGTSTDTQYF.

This chain connects TRBV27 to TRBJ2-1, with 12 bases lining up with TRBD1. Germline V gene lookup returns CDR1 MNHEY and CDR2 SMNVEV (reference sequence). CDR3 length: 15 amino acids. V lost 1 base to trimming and J lost 8 bases; unmatched junction nucleotides: 3. The CDR3 is CASSLWDRGPYEQFF. The CDR3 nucleotides are TGTGCCAGCAGTTTATGGGACAGGGGGCCCTATGAGCAGTTCTTC.

This clonotype appeared a few times. The V call is TRBV20-1, the J call TRBJ2-1, with D tentatively TRBD1 or TRBD2 (5 bases each). This CDR3 spans 13 amino acids. The germline gives CDR1 DFQATT, CDR2 SNEGSKA (reference sequence). V was clipped by 0 bases and J by 8 bases, with 11 bases between them. In nucleotides, the CDR3 is TGCAGTGCTAGAGATCATAGGGGACATGAGCAGTTCTTC. Translation gives CSARDHRGHEQFF.

The chain couples TRBV12-3 or TRBV12-4 to TRBJ2-3; D remains ambiguous. Trimming left V 7 bases short and J 8 bases short, with 16 bases between. The CDR3 loop spans 13 amino acids. The CDR3 sequence is CASNPRLLGTQYF. The CDR3 DNA reads TGTGCCAGCAATCCGAGACTCTTAGGTACGCAGTATTTT.

This clonotype occurred a few times. This chain joins TRBV5-1 and TRBJ2-7; D unresolved. The CDR3 extends over 17 amino acids. The V gene lost 3 bases and the J gene lost 2 bases, with 21 bases spanning the gap. Germline CDR1 and CDR2: SGHRS and YFSETQ. The CDR3 DNA sequence: TGCGCCAGCAGCTCCAGCAATAGCCGAACTTTTGCCTACGAGCAGTACTTC. It is translated as CASSSSNSRTFAYEQYF.

This clonotype turned up a few times. The chain recombines TRBV6-6 with TRBJ1-4; 7 bases are a match to TRBD1. The V segment lost 2 bases and the J segment 4 bases; nucleotides outside the gene matches: 4. The CDR3 length is 15 residues. CDR1 and CDR2 from the germline V gene are MNHNY and SVGAGI (reference sequence). CDR3 sequence reads: CASSYLTGINEKLFF. Written as DNA, the CDR3 is TGTGCCAGCAGTTACCTGACAGGGATTAATGAAAAACTGTTTTTT.

V gene TRBV20-1 combines with J gene TRBJ2-1; 7 bases map to TRBD2. CDR3 size: 13 residues. CDR1 is DFQATT, CDR2 SNEGSKA, per germline (reference sequence). Germline trimming cut 4 bases from V and 3 bases from J; bases unmatched to any gene: 3. The CDR3 spells CSAKAGVYNEQFF. CDR3 nucleotide sequence: TGCAGTGCTAAGGCGGGAGTCTACAATGAGCAGTTCTTC.

V and J are TRBV10-3 and TRBJ2-7; D gene unclear. V shed 3 bases and J shed 12 bases, with 15 bases lying between them. Germline assignment: CDR1 ENHRY and CDR2 SYGVKD. This CDR3 spans 12 amino acids. In DNA form, the CDR3 reads TGTGCCATCAGTGATGGGAACAGCCGGGTGTACTTC. Protein sequence: CAISDGNSRVYF.

The chain has TRBV6-4 and TRBJ2-5; no clear D gene. The J call may be incorrect, as the DNA end agrees better with TRBJ2-4. Germline V gene sequence: CDR1 MRHNA, CDR2 SNTAGT. This CDR3 spans 17 amino acids. DNA of the CDR3: TGTGCCAGCAGTGACATGTCGGTTTTACTAGCCAAAAACATTCAGTACTTC. It yields the protein CASSDMSVLLAKNIQYF.

This clonotype was seen only a few times. The chain employs TRBV11-2 and TRBJ1-6; D gene unclear. The CDR3 extends over 16 amino acids. Germline V CDR1 and CDR2: SGHAT, FQNNGV. Trimming removed 0 bases from V and 3 bases from J, with 9 bases in between. As DNA, the CDR3 is TGTGCCAGCAGCTTAGATTCAGGAAACTATAATTCACCCCTCCACTTT. It translates to CASSLDSGNYNSPLHF.

Only a few counts were recorded for this clonotype. This sequence joins TRBV12-3 or TRBV12-4 and TRBJ2-3; TRBD2 matches 8 bases. The CDR3 is 16 residues long. The V segment lost 3 bases and the J segment 4 bases; nucleotides outside the gene matches: 9. In nucleotides, the CDR3 is TGTGCCAGCAGTTTCGGGGGGGGGTTTGTCCCAGATACGCAGTATTTT. Translating it yields CASSFGGGFVPDTQYF.

This clonotype was observed a handful of times. The CDR3 DNA sequence: TGCGCCAGCAGCTTGTCTCAGGGAGCATGGAACACTGAAGCTTTCTTT. Encoded protein: CASSLSQGAWNTEAFF. The rearrangement links TRBV5-1 to TRBJ1-1, with a tentative D call TRBD1 (5 bases). This CDR3 region has 16 residues. Between the trimmed V and J ends, which lost 1 base and 1 base, there was a span of 14 bases. Germline lookup yields CDR1 SGHRS and CDR2 YFSETQ.

This chain connects TRBV27 to TRBJ2-1; 13 bases are a match to TRBD2. This CDR3 has 15 residues. V dropped 10 bases and J dropped 7; count of bases not matched to a gene: 10. In germline, CDR1 is MNHEY, CDR2 SMNVEV (reference sequence). The CDR3 sequence is CATLGLAGVGNEQFF. The CDR3 bases are TGTGCCACCCTAGGACTAGCGGGAGTGGGGAATGAGCAGTTCTTC.

This clonotype has a count of ten or more. The rearrangement links TRBV20-1 to TRBJ2-1; 7 bases match TRBD2. Per germline, CDR1 DFQATT and CDR2 SNEGSKA (reference sequence). V lost 3 bases, J lost 5 bases, and 10 bases stayed unmatched. There are 15 residues in the CDR3. CDR3 nucleotides: TGCAGTGCTAGGGCCCCAGGGAGGGCAAACAATGAGCAGTTCTTC. This gives the protein CSARAPGRANNEQFF.

The chain joins TRBV11-2 to TRBJ1-1, with no clear D. The CDR3 covers 15 residues. Looked up from germline, CDR1 is SGHAT and CDR2 is FQNNGV. The germline V and J ends were trimmed by 0 bases and 5 bases, with 13 bases remaining between them. CDR3 sequence (DNA): TGTGCCAGCAGCTTAGAATATACTGGGCTAACTGAAGCTTTCTTT. Translated: CASSLEYTGLTEAFF.

This clonotype occurred a few times. The CDR3 region has the DNA TGTGCCAGCAGCCCCAGCCGGACTAGCGGGAGTCGATATCAAGAGACCCAGTACTTC. Encoded protein: CASSPSRTSGSRYQETQYF. This chain joins TRBV7-2 and TRBJ2-5, with 13 bases identical to TRBD2. Germline V gives CDR1 SGHTA, CDR2 FQGNSA. The CDR3 loop spans 19 amino acids. The junction had 14 bases not matched to a gene; V was cut back by 5 bases and J by 2 bases.

V is TRBV20-1 and J is TRBJ2-1; D is perhaps TRBD2 (6 bases). CDR3 length equals 14 residues. The germline V and J ends were trimmed by 3 bases and 5 bases, with 14 bases remaining between them. Germline V CDR1 and CDR2: DFQATT, SNEGSKA (reference sequence). The CDR3 region has the DNA TGCAGTGCTAGTAAACCGGGAGCCCACAATGAGCAGTTCTTC. Its translation: CSASKPGAHNEQFF.

J is TRBJ2-3 and V is TRBV5-6, with D possibly being TRBD1 or TRBD2 (6 bases each). With 6 bases removed from V and 6 bases from J, the gap between germline ends came to 20 bases. CDR1 is SGHDT, CDR2 YYEEEE, per germline. The CDR3 is 15 amino acids. The CDR3: CASTDRVGGADTQYF. The CDR3 DNA follows: TGTGCCAGCACCGATAGGGTGGGGGGCGCGGATACGCAGTATTTT.

The V and J genes are TRBV27 and TRBJ2-1; 7 nucleotides agree with TRBD2. The CDR3 sequence is 14 residues long. After removal of 4 bases from V and 9 bases from J, the junction contained 9 bases not matched to a gene. In germline, CDR1 is MNHEY, CDR2 SMNVEV (reference sequence). This CDR3 reads CASSYGGTLGEQFF. CDR3 nucleotide sequence: TGTGCCAGCAGTTACGGGGGGACCTTAGGTGAGCAGTTCTTC.

This clonotype was detected only a few times. The rearrangement joins TRBV4-3 to TRBJ2-7; 8 nucleotides match TRBD1. The J segment lost 2 bases and the V segment lost 0 bases, leaving 9 bases of the junction unmatched. This CDR3 has 17 residues. The germline V gene encodes CDR1 LGHNA and CDR2 YSLEER. CDR3 sequence reads: CASSQDQKWTGTYEQYF. In DNA form, the CDR3 reads TGCGCCAGCAGCCAAGATCAAAAATGGACAGGGACCTACGAGCAGTACTTC.

The chain links TRBV11-1 to TRBJ2-5; TRBD2 aligns across 8 bases. Trimming cost V 1 base and J 11 bases; bases outside gene matches: 12. The CDR3 consists of 15 residues. The germline V gene encodes CDR1 SGHAT and CDR2 FQDESV (reference sequence). CDR3 nucleotides: TGTGCCAGCAGCTTAGTGGGACTCGGGGGGGGTGAGCAGTACTTC. Its protein product is CASSLVGLGGGEQYF. Complete variable domain (other parts from reference TRBV11-1 and TRBJ2-5): EAEVAQSPRYKITEKSQAVAFWCDPISGHATLYWYRQILGQGPELLVQFQDESVVDDSQLPKDRFSAERLKGVDSTLKIQPAELGDSAMYLCASSLVGLGGGEQYFGPGTRLLVL.

The V call is TRBV7-2, the J call TRBJ2-7; D possibly corresponds to TRBD2 (6 bases). With the DNA end fitting TRBJ2-5 better, the J assignment may be wrong. The CDR3 sequence is 16 residues long. CDR1 is SGHTA and CDR2 is FQGNSA in the germline V gene. The CDR3 loop is CASSSQSTSGYETQYF. Written as DNA, the CDR3 is TGTGCCAGCAGCTCACAATCGACTAGTGGGTATGAGACCCAGTACTTC.

This clonotype was counted ten times or more. The CDR3 region has the DNA TGTGCCAGCAGTTTAAGGGGCTACAATGAGCAGTTCTTC. It is translated as CASSLRGYNEQFF. V and J are TRBV7-2 and TRBJ2-1; TRBD1 might be the D (5 bases). Trimming cost V 6 bases and J 3 bases, with 9 bases left between them. The CDR3 length is 13 residues. CDR1 SGHTA and CDR2 FQGNSA come from the germline V gene. The full variable domain, with the rest looked up from reference TRBV7-2 and TRBJ2-1, is GAGVSQSPSNKVTEKGKDVELRCDPISGHTALYWYRQSLGQGLEFLIYFQGNSAPDKSGLPSDRFSAERTGGSVSTLTIQRTQQEDSAVYLCASSLRGYNEQFFGPGTRLTVL.

This clonotype was seen more than once but under ten times. The V gene is TRBV12-3 or TRBV12-4, the J gene TRBJ2-7; D unresolved. The germline V and J ends were trimmed by 3 bases and 7 bases, with 13 bases remaining between them. This CDR3 region has 13 residues. The CDR3 bases are TGTGCCAGCAGTTTGATGGTATCTGTGGAGCAGTACTTC. It translates to CASSLMVSVEQYF.

The V and J genes are TRBV19 and TRBJ2-1; the D is unclear. V gave up 1 base and J gave up 8 bases, with 18 bases separating them. CDR3 size: 16 residues. The germline gives CDR1 LNHDA, CDR2 SQIVND (reference sequence). The CDR3 nucleotides are TGTGCCAGTAGTATAGGAGAGTACTCCGAATGGGATGAGCAGTTCTTC. Translation: CASSIGEYSEWDEQFF.